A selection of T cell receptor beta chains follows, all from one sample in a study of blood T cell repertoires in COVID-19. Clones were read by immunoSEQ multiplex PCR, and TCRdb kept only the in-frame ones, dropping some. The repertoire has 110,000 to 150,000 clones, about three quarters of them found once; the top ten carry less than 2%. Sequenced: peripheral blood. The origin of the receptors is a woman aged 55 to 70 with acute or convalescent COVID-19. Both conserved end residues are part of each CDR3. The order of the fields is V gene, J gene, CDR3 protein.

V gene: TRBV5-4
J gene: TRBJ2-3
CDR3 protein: CASSLPGGRSTDTQYF

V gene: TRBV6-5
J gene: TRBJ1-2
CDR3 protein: CASSYTGHDGYTF

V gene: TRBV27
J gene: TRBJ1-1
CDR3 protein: CASSAGTSTEAFF

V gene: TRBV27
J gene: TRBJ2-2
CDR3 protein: CASSLPVPGELFF

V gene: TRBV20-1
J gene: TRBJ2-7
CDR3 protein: CSASRLAGGLLPYEQYF

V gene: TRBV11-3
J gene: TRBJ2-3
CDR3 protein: CASSLGLAGGPADTQYF

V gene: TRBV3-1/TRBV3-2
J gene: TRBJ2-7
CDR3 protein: CASSQGRGRNEQYF

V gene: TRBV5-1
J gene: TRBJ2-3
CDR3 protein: CASSDGTPSTDTQYF

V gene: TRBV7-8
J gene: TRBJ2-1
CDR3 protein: CASSFRLAGYYNEQFF

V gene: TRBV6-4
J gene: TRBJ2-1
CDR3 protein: CASSPTSGDSYNEQFF

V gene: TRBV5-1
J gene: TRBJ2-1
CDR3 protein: CASSLGGAGTSGRSGEQFF

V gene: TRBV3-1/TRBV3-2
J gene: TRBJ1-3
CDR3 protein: CASSQGVRELSGNTIYF

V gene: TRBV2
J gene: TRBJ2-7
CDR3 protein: CASSSGGSGRVVHEQYF

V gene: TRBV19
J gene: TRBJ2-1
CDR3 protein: CASSTRDFYNEQFF

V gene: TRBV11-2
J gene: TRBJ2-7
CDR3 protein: CASSLVTGGSDEQYF

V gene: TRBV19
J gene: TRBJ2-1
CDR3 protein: CASSMGLVGDEQFF

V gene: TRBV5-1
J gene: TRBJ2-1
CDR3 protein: CASSSGGVTYNEQFF